Below are 8 T cell receptor beta chains sequenced from a single sample in a study of CD8+ T cells in alopecia areata. Documented treatment: oral pan-JAK inhibitor, 5-10 mg twice daily. cDNA serving as the sequencing template came from extracted, reverse transcribed RNA. Using immunoSEQ multiplex PCR, the repertoire was profiled, and TCRdb retains in-frame clones only, with some absent. This sample has 150,000 to 200,000 clones, with 60% found just once. This specimen was CD4+ T cells sorted from blood, taken at week 24, from a patient treated with tofacitinib. Receptors originate from a human donor with alopecia areata.

The chain has TRBV29-1 and TRBJ1-4; 7 positions agree with TRBD1. From germline, CDR1 is SQVTM and CDR2 ANQGSEA. V dropped 7 bases and J dropped 2; count of bases not matched to a gene: 4. The CDR3 is 13 amino acids. The CDR3 DNA reads as TGCAGCGCCAGGGGGACGACTAATGAAAAACTGTTTTTT. Its translation: CSARGTTNEKLFF.

The chain joins TRBV2 to TRBJ1-1; perhaps TRBD1 as D (5 bases). This CDR3 region has 13 residues. Germline lookup yields CDR1 SNHLY and CDR2 FYNNEI. Trimming took off 4 bases at V and 5 bases at J, with 11 bases between the two ends. The CDR3 bases are TGTGCCAGCAGTGGAGCATGGGGGACTGAAGCTTTCTTT. As protein: CASSGAWGTEAFF.

This CDR3 reads CSVTGNLADTQYF. The CDR3 coding sequence is TGCAGCGTAACTGGGAATCTGGCAGATACGCAGTATTTT. The V and J genes are TRBV29-1 and TRBJ2-3; D gene ambiguous. V gave up 6 bases and J gave up 4 bases, with 14 bases separating them. Germline CDR1 and CDR2: SQVTM and ANQGSEA. CDR3 size: 13 residues.

The table lists this clone with a count of one. The genes are TRBV30 and TRBJ2-2, with D perhaps TRBD2 (5 bases). Trimming pared 5 bases from V and 4 bases from J, leaving 14 bases between. The CDR3 length is 14 residues. CDR1 and CDR2 from the germline V gene are GTSNPN and SVGIG (reference sequence). CDR3 nucleotide sequence: TGTGCCTGGCTCCGCCCCCGGGGCACCGGGGAGCTGTTTTTT. Translated, it gives CAWLRPRGTGELFF.

V usage is TRBV7-6 and J usage is TRBJ1-2; tentatively, D is TRBD1 (5 bases). Germline V gene sequence: CDR1 SGHVS, CDR2 FNYEAQ. V was clipped by 1 base and J by 8 bases, with 17 bases between them. The CDR3 has 15 residues. The CDR3 here is CASSLEAAGRGGYTF. DNA for the CDR3: TGTGCCAGCAGCTTAGAGGCCGCGGGGCGAGGCGGCTACACCTTC.

This clone came up a few times. The chain combines TRBV4-2 with TRBJ2-5; 8 nucleotides align to TRBD2. CDR1 and CDR2 from the germline V gene are LGHNA and YNFKEQ. Germline trimming cut 2 bases from V and 3 bases from J; bases unmatched to any gene: 2. This CDR3 region has 14 residues. This CDR3 reads CASSQTLAEETQYF. As DNA, the CDR3 is TGTGCCAGCAGCCAAACACTAGCGGAAGAGACCCAGTACTTC.

The V gene is TRBV30, the J gene TRBJ2-5, with D hard to call. Germline CDR1 and CDR2: GTSNPN and SVGIG (reference sequence). Trimming took off 6 bases at V and 1 base at J, with 12 bases between the two ends. This CDR3 comprises 13 residues. The CDR3 sequence is CACSQAIQETQYF. The CDR3 DNA reads TGTGCCTGCTCCCAGGCTATCCAAGAGACCCAGTACTTC.

The chain joins TRBV5-1 to TRBJ2-2; D unresolved. CDR1 is SGHRS, CDR2 YFSETQ, per germline. V gave up 0 bases and J gave up 6 bases, with 6 bases separating them. The CDR3 runs 13 residues. CDR3 protein: CASSLDRSGELFF. The CDR3 DNA follows: TGCGCCAGCAGCTTGGATCGGTCCGGGGAGCTGTTTTTT.